What follows describes a single TCR beta chain. What it recognizes is unknown. The sample originates from a study of cytomegalovirus exposure and HLA in healthy donors. Use of 60 Vbeta and 13 Jbeta primers characterized the PCR. The data were produced by immunoSEQ multiplex PCR, yet TCRdb's version contains in-frame clones alone and is incomplete. Of under 300,000 clones listed, about nine tenths are singletons. The donors were healthy bone marrow donors. Study observations and caveats: The CMV antigen specificity of three CMV-associated chains was confirmed through in vitro analysis. Associated with cytomegalovirus, according to the listing, were about 160 TCR beta chains. TCR beta V- and J-gene trimming was later associated with a missense DCLRE1C variant.

The clonotype originates from a girl under 10 years old in good health and CMV-seronegative. Sequencing used PBMCs.

The CDR3 loop reads CASSPLAGVFNEQFF. CDR3 bases: TGTGCCAGCAGCCCCCTAGCGGGAGTTTTCAATGAGCAGTTCTTC. The chain uses TRBV11-2 and TRBJ2-1; 10 positions match TRBD2. The CDR3 length is 15 residues. Germline V gene data show CDR1 as SGHAT and CDR2 as FQNNGV. Trimming at V came to 5 bases and at J to 6 bases, leaving 7 bases not matched to a gene.